This is a list of T cell receptor beta chains from one sample in a study of post-analysis software for immune sequencing data. TCRdb called the PCR reads again in MiXCR, with one record for every CDR3 protein. The sample records fewer than 850,000 distinct CDR3 sequences, 25% to 30% being singletons. The sample was blood. These receptors originate from a girl aged 10 to 17 with multiple sclerosis. Both conserved end residues are part of each CDR3. The D gene is left open where the match is weak. Some rows mark clone size as missing; the rest say once, few, many or name a class of expanded clone.

j_call	d_call	clone_size	v_call	cdr3_aa	cdr3_nt
TRBJ2-7	TRBD2	few	TRBV19	CASSSGTSGTYEQYF	TGTGCCAGTAGTTCAGGAACTAGCGGAACCTACGAGCAGTACTTC
TRBJ2-2	NA	few	TRBV24-1	CATSDRRLVINTGELFF	TGTGCCACCAGTGACCGGAGACTAGTTATAAACACCGGGGAGCTGTTTTTT
TRBJ2-3	TRBD2	NA	TRBV5-1	CASSFGLAGPDTQYF	TGCGCCAGCAGCTTCGGACTAGCGGGGCCTGATACGCAGTATTTT
TRBJ2-7	NA	few	TRBV9	CASGAGADQYF	TGTGCCAGCGGAGCAGGGGCGGACCAGTACTTC
TRBJ2-1	TRBD1	NA	TRBV20-1	CSAGTGTGVDEQFF	TGCAGTGCTGGTACCGGGACAGGGGTGGATGAGCAGTTCTTC
TRBJ1-2	NA	NA	TRBV20-1	CSAPTRGAQANYGYTF	TGCAGTGCTCCCACCCGGGGGGCCCAAGCTAACTATGGCTACACCTTC
TRBJ2-1	NA	few	TRBV25-1	CASSGIDWHEQFF	TGTGCCAGCAGTGGAATAGATTGGCATGAGCAGTTCTTC
TRBJ1-1	NA	NA	TRBV5-1	CASRNQKGETEAFF	TGCGCCAGCAGGAACCAAAAAGGGGAAACTGAAGCTTTCTTT
TRBJ2-3	TRBD1	NA	TRBV11-2	CASMRQGSTDTQYF	TGTGCCAGCATGAGACAGGGAAGCACAGATACGCAGTATTTT
TRBJ2-3	NA	NA	TRBV29-1	CSVAEGSDTQYF	TGCAGCGTTGCTGAGGGGTCAGATACGCAGTATTTT
TRBJ1-1	NA	NA	TRBV7-2	CASSLAPAAYMNTEAFF	TGTGCCAGCAGCTTAGCGCCAGCAGCTTACATGAACACTGAAGCTTTCTTT
TRBJ2-1	TRBD2	few	TRBV20-1	CSAPTSGGPSWMQFF	TGCAGTGCTCCTACTAGCGGGGGTCCCTCGTGGATGCAGTTCTTC
TRBJ2-3	NA	NA	TRBV11-2	CASSSPTVSTDTQYF	TGTGCCAGCAGCTCCCCGACGGTTAGCACAGATACGCAGTATTTT
TRBJ2-5	NA	NA	TRBV29-1	CSVTDGSETQYF	TGCAGCGTAACGGACGGGAGCGAGACCCAGTACTTC
TRBJ2-3	NA	NA	TRBV7-2	CASSFGGQPTDTQYF	TGTGCCAGCAGCTTCGGGGGGCAGCCGACAGATACGCAGTATTTT
TRBJ2-3	TRBD2	NA	TRBV4-3	CANSRAPGLAGGTDTQYF	TGCGCCAACAGCCGGGCCCCCGGACTAGCGGGAGGGACAGATACGCAGTATTTT
TRBJ2-7	TRBD1	few	TRBV7-2	CASSLDRGIRSEQYF	TGTGCCAGCAGCTTAGACAGGGGAATACGGAGCGAGCAGTACTTC
TRBJ2-5	NA	few	TRBV4-3	CASSQDVGGRTQYF	TGCGCCAGCAGCCAAGATGTCGGGGGTCGGACCCAGTACTTC
TRBJ2-3	NA	NA	TRBV2	CASSELGVGDTQYF	TGTGCCAGCAGTGAATTAGGGGTGGGAGATACGCAGTATTTT
TRBJ2-5	NA	many	TRBV9	CASSVSLLRGETQYF	TGTGCCAGCAGCGTAAGTCTGCTACGGGGGGAGACCCAGTACTTC
TRBJ2-7	TRBD2	NA	TRBV20-1	CSARPYAAGGTCEQYF	TGCAGTGCTAGACCATATGCCGCGGGAGGCACCTGCGAGCAGTACTTC
TRBJ2-1	NA	few	TRBV29-1	CSVGSGTYNEQFF	TGCAGCGTTGGCAGCGGAACTTACAATGAGCAGTTCTTC
TRBJ2-7	TRBD1	few	TRBV28	CASSITGQGYEQYF	TGTGCCAGCAGCATCACGGGACAGGGATACGAGCAGTACTTC
TRBJ1-1	NA	few	TRBV5-1	CASSWDTLGAFF	TGCGCCAGCAGCTGGGACACACTCGGGGCTTTCTTT
TRBJ2-3	NA	many	TRBV29-1	CSGDKASTDTQYF	TGCAGCGGCGACAAGGCTAGCACAGATACGCAGTATTTT
TRBJ2-5	TRBD2	few	TRBV7-2	CASSHHRLAGEQETQYF	TGTGCCAGCAGCCACCACAGACTAGCGGGGGAGCAAGAGACCCAGTACTTC
TRBJ2-3	TRBD1	few	TRBV15	CATSRAPGTGDSDTQYF	TGTGCCACCAGCAGAGCACCTGGGACAGGGGATTCAGATACGCAGTATTTT
TRBJ2-2	NA	NA	TRBV15	CATSRGRDAGELFF	TGTGCCACCAGCAGAGGACGGGATGCGGGGGAGCTGTTTTTT
TRBJ2-5	NA	NA	TRBV6-2/TRBV6-3	CASSYSPVQETQYF	TGTGCCAGCAGTTACTCTCCAGTACAAGAGACCCAGTACTTC
TRBJ2-7	TRBD1	NA	TRBV6-6	CATNGKDRAYEQYF	TGTGCCACCAATGGAAAGGACAGGGCCTACGAGCAGTACTTC
TRBJ2-1	NA	few	TRBV15	CATSRERWGEQFF	TGTGCCACCAGCAGAGAAAGGTGGGGTGAGCAGTTCTTC
TRBJ1-2	NA	NA	TRBV20-1	CSASPDGLGYGYTF	TGCAGTGCTAGTCCCGACGGGCTAGGCTATGGCTACACCTTC
TRBJ2-1	NA	few	TRBV19	CASSPSDGYSYNEQFF	TGTGCCAGTAGTCCATCGGACGGATACTCCTACAATGAGCAGTTCTTC
TRBJ2-5	NA	many	TRBV5-5	CASSLAGAVKETQYF	TGTGCCAGCAGCTTGGCAGGGGCCGTGAAAGAGACCCAGTACTTC
TRBJ1-2	NA	NA	TRBV20-1	CSARPGRVSLGYGYTF	TGCAGTGCTAGACCGGGACGGGTCTCTCTCGGCTATGGCTACACCTTC
TRBJ1-6	NA	few	TRBV27	CASRAGINSPLHF	TGTGCCTCTCGGGCAGGAATCAATTCACCCCTCCACTTT
TRBJ2-5	NA	few	TRBV6-1	CASRTDGGRETQYF	TGTGCCAGCAGGACTGACGGGGGGCGAGAGACCCAGTACTTC
TRBJ2-1	NA	few	TRBV20-1	CSASGRPYNEQFF	TGCAGTGCTAGCGGGCGGCCTTACAATGAGCAGTTCTTC
TRBJ2-2	NA	many	TRBV29-1	CSAWGATPGELFF	TGCAGCGCCTGGGGGGCCACACCCGGGGAGCTGTTTTTT
TRBJ2-7	TRBD1	few	TRBV28	CASSEPGQGSYEQYF	TGTGCCAGCAGCGAGCCGGGACAGGGATCCTACGAGCAGTACTTC
TRBJ1-2	NA	NA	TRBV5-1	CASSRGGQGGYTF	TGCGCCAGCAGCCGCGGGGGCCAAGGTGGCTACACCTTC
TRBJ2-3	TRBD2	NA	TRBV12-3/TRBV12-4	CASSPGGARTDTQYF	TGTGCCAGCAGCCCCGGGGGGGCGCGCACAGATACGCAGTATTTT
TRBJ1-5	NA	NA	TRBV5-1	CASSFNLRGGYRQPQHF	TGCGCCAGCAGCTTTAACCTTCGGGGGGGGTACCGTCAGCCCCAGCATTTT
TRBJ2-1	TRBD2	NA	TRBV6-1	CASSTSGSPHEQFF	TGTGCCAGCAGTACTAGCGGGAGTCCCCATGAGCAGTTCTTC
TRBJ1-5	NA	NA	TRBV12-3/TRBV12-4	CASKRGIHQPQHF	TGTGCCAGCAAGCGAGGGATCCATCAGCCCCAGCATTTT
TRBJ2-7	TRBD2	few	TRBV5-1	CASSLATSGASYEQYF	TGCGCCAGCAGCTTGGCGACTAGCGGGGCCTCCTACGAGCAGTACTTC